This T cell receptor beta chain was documented in a study of follicular helper T cells after annual influenza vaccination. Trimming stripped 3 bases from V and 3 bases from J, with 17 bases between. Germline values: CDR1 LNHDA, CDR2 SQIVND (reference sequence). The CDR3 sequence is 16 residues long. Noted time point: 2015-2016 season, 7 days after influenza vaccination. This clone is a singleton in its sample. TCRdb keeps only in-frame clones here, not all; method: immunoSEQ multiplex PCR. The table has fewer than 9,000 clones, more than 70% seen once; the top ten hold 0.55% to 0.7%. The source was CXCR5+ CD38- circulating T follicular helper cells from blood, collected 7 days after influenza vaccination. Subset noted: circulating Tfh, non-naive CD4+CXCR5+PD-1+ (ICOS+CD38+ or ICOS-CD38-). The sequence was obtained from an adult who received the influenza vaccine. This chain joins TRBV19 and TRBJ1-2; D unclear. The CDR3 here is CASSISVGRRDYGYTF. The CDR3 nucleotides read TGTGCCAGTAGTATTTCGGTTGGGAGGAGGGACTATGGCTACACCTTC.